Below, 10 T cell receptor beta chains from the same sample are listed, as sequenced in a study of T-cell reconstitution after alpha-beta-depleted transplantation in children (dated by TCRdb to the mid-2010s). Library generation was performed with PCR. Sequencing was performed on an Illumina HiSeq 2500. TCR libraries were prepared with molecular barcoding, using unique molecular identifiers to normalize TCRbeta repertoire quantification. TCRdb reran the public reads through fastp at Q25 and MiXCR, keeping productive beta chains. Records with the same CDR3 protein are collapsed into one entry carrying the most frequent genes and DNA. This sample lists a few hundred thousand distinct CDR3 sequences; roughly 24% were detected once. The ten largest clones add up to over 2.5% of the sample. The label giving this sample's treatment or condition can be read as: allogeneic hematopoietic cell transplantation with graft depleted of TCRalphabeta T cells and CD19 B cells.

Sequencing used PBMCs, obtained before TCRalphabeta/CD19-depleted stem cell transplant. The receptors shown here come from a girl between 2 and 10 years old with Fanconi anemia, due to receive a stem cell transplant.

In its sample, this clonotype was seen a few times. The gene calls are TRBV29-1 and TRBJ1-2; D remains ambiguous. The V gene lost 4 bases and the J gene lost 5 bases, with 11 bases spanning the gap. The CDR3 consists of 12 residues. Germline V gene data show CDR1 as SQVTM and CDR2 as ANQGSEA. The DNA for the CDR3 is TGCAGCGTTGGTGGACGGGGTTATGGCTACACCTTC. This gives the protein CSVGGRGYGYTF.

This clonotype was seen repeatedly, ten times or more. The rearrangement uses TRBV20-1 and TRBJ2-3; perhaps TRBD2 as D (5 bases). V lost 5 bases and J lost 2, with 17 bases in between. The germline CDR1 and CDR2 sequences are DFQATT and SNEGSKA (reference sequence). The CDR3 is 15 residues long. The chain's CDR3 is CSALAPTGYTDTQYF. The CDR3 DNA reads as TGCAGTGCTCTGGCCCCGACGGGATACACAGATACGCAGTATTTT.

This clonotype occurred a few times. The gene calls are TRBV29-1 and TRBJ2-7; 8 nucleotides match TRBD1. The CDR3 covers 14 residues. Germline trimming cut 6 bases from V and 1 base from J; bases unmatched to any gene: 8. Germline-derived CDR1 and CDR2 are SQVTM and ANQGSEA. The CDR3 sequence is CSVGDRMSSYEQYF. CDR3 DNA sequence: TGCAGCGTGGGGGACAGGATGAGTTCCTACGAGCAGTACTTC.

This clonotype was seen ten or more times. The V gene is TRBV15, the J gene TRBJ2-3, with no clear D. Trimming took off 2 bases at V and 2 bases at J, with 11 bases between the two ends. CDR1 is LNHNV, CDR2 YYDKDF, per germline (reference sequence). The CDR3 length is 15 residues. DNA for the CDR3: TGTGCCACCAGCAGAAATAGCCTGTACACAGATACGCAGTATTTT. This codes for CATSRNSLYTDTQYF.

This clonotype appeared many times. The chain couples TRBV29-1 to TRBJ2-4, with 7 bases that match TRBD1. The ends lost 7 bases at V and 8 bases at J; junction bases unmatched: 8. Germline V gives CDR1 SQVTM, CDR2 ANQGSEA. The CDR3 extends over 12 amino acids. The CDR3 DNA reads TGCAGCGCTGGTCCAGACAGGGACATTCAGTACTTC. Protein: CSAGPDRDIQYF.

The CDR3, as DNA: TGTGCCAGCTCACCAATCCAGGGGTCCAATCAGCCCCAGCATTTT. Protein sequence: CASSPIQGSNQPQHF. The rearrangement links TRBV18 to TRBJ1-5; D is perhaps TRBD1 (6 bases). Trimming pared 2 bases from V and 3 bases from J, leaving 11 bases between. CDR1 is KGHSH, CDR2 LQKENI, per germline. This CDR3 region has 15 residues.

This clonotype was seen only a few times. CDR3: CASRRTADYGYTF. As DNA, the CDR3 is TGCGCCAGCAGAAGGACAGCGGACTATGGCTACACCTTC. This chain joins TRBV5-1 and TRBJ1-2; perhaps TRBD1 as D (6 bases). V gave up 5 bases and J gave up 3 bases, with 11 bases separating them. This CDR3 is built from 13 residues. The germline V gene encodes CDR1 SGHRS and CDR2 YFSETQ.

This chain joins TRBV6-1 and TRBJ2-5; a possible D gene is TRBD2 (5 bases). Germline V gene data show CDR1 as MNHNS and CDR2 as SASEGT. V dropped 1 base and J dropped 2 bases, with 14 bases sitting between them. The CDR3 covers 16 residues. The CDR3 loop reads CASSEERRGGQETQYF. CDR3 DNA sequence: TGTGCCAGCAGTGAAGAGCGGCGAGGCGGGCAAGAGACCCAGTACTTC.

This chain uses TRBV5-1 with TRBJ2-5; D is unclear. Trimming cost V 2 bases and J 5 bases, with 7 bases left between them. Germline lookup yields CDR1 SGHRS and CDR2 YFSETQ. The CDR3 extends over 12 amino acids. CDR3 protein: CASSLDLETQYF. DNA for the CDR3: TGCGCCAGCAGCTTAGACTTGGAGACCCAGTACTTC.

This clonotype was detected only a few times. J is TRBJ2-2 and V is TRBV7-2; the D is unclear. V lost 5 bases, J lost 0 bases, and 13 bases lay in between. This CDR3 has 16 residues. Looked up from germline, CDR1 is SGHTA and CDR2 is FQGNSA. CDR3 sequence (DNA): TGTGCCAGCAGCCCCGGGTTTTACGCGAACACCGGGGAGCTGTTTTTT. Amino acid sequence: CASSPGFYANTGELFF. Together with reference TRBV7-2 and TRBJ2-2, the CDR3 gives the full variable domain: GAGVSQSPSNKVTEKGKDVELRCDPISGHTALYWYRQSLGQGLEFLIYFQGNSAPDKSGLPSDRFSAERTGGSVSTLTIQRTQQEDSAVYLCASSPGFYANTGELFFGEGSRLTVL.